This T cell receptor (beta chain) was recorded in a study of Graves' ophthalmopathy and Graves' hyperthyroidism. Findings and caveats of the study: The model forecast ophthalmopathy progression, reaching over 70% sensitivity and less than 75% specificity. Detected in blood as well were most expanded thyroid clonotypes with frequency above 0.001.

Moderately to severely active ophthalmopathy under 3 months, CAS at least 3, NOSPECS at least 4. The diagnosis combined clinical symptoms, thyroxine, TRAb, thyroid ultrasound and orbital computed tomography scans. The V gene lost 0 bases and the J gene lost 11 bases, with 14 bases spanning the gap. Germline CDR1 and CDR2: SGHKS and YYEKEE (reference sequence). This CDR3 is 13 amino acids long. Amplification of TCR beta CDR3 regions used RNA transcripts. RT-PCR was first run with HTBI primers, then multiplex PCR in a second round. A single record per CDR3 protein comes from TCRdb applying MiXCR to the multiplex PCR reads. The profile shows approximately 640,000 distinct CDR3 sequences, about 40% of them singletons. Ten or more counts support this clonotype. Its specificity is unknown.

Sequencing was done on a sample of peripheral blood. This sequence originates from an adult man with Graves' ophthalmopathy. V gene TRBV5-5 combines with J gene TRBJ1-1, with D unresolved. The CDR3 nucleotides are TGTGCCAGCAGCTTGGTGGCAGGCGGAGGGGCTTTCTTT. The encoded protein is CASSLVAGGGAFF.